Listed below are T cell receptor beta chains from one sample, sequenced in a study of blood T cell repertoires in COVID-19. Assay: immunoSEQ multiplex PCR; the TCRdb copy retains only in-frame clones and omits some. The sample contains about 160,000 clones, roughly 85% of which appear only once. Sequenced input: peripheral blood. The receptors stem from a human donor with acute or convalescent COVID-19. The donor label of this sample is uncertain. Each CDR3 is given with its conserved first and last residue. D genes are given only for firm matches. Expanded clones are given a class, and other clones once, few, many or no size at all.

CDR3 protein: CASRRPTSVEETQYF
CDR3 DNA: TGTGCCAGCAGGCGTCCGACTAGCGTCGAAGAGACCCAGTACTTC
clone size: few
D gene: TRBD2
V gene: TRBV6-6
CDR3 length: 15
J gene: TRBJ2-5

CDR3 protein: CASSPRLAGDLGETQYF
CDR3 DNA: TGTGCCAGCTCACCTCGACTAGCGGGGGACCTAGGGGAGACCCAGTACTTC
clone size: NA
D gene: TRBD2
V gene: TRBV18
CDR3 length: 17
J gene: TRBJ2-5

CDR3 protein: CASRGLAGNQPQHF
CDR3 DNA: TGTGCCAGCAGGGGACTAGCGGGCAATCAGCCCCAGCATTTT
clone size: NA
D gene: NA
V gene: TRBV6-5
CDR3 length: 14
J gene: TRBJ1-5

CDR3 protein: CASSSPGGISNSPLHF
CDR3 DNA: TGTGCCAGCAGTTCACCAGGGGGGATTTCTAATTCACCCCTCCACTTT
clone size: NA
D gene: TRBD1
V gene: TRBV28
CDR3 length: 16
J gene: TRBJ1-6

CDR3 protein: CASSTQRLAGANVLTF
CDR3 DNA: TGTGCCAGCAGCACTCAGCGCCTGGCTGGGGCCAACGTCCTGACTTTC
clone size: NA
D gene: NA
V gene: TRBV9
CDR3 length: 16
J gene: TRBJ2-6

CDR3 protein: CASSLDSGYGYTF
CDR3 DNA: TGTGCCAGCAGTCTCGACTCGGGCTATGGCTACACCTTC
clone size: few
D gene: NA
V gene: TRBV6-2/TRBV6-3
CDR3 length: 13
J gene: TRBJ1-2

CDR3 protein: CASRDPPQPGNTEAFF
CDR3 DNA: TGTGCCAGTCGAGACCCACCCCAACCGGGGAACACTGAAGCTTTCTTT
clone size: NA
D gene: NA
V gene: TRBV18
CDR3 length: 16
J gene: TRBJ1-1

CDR3 protein: CASSSLVNTQYF
CDR3 DNA: TGTGCCAGCAGCTCGTTAGTAAATACGCAGTATTTT
clone size: NA
D gene: NA
V gene: TRBV5-4
CDR3 length: 12
J gene: TRBJ2-3

CDR3 protein: CASSSLRESKEGEQYF
CDR3 DNA: TGTGCCAGCAGTTCCCTCCGTGAATCAAAAGAGGGCGAGCAGTACTTC
clone size: few
D gene: NA
V gene: TRBV27
CDR3 length: 16
J gene: TRBJ2-7

CDR3 protein: CASSQTGTRGPAEQFF
CDR3 DNA: TGCGCCAGCAGCCAAACCGGGACTAGGGGGCCCGCGGAGCAGTTCTTC
clone size: NA
D gene: NA
V gene: TRBV4-1
CDR3 length: 16
J gene: TRBJ2-1

CDR3 protein: CASSQVSGTESYEQYF
CDR3 DNA: TGCGCCAGCAGCCAAGTTTCCGGGACAGAGAGCTACGAGCAGTACTTC
clone size: NA
D gene: TRBD1
V gene: TRBV4-3
CDR3 length: 16
J gene: TRBJ2-7

CDR3 protein: CASSYGQGRTHEAFF
CDR3 DNA: TGTGCCAGCAGTTACGGGCAGGGTCGAACCCATGAAGCTTTCTTT
clone size: NA
D gene: NA
V gene: TRBV6-2/TRBV6-3
CDR3 length: 15
J gene: TRBJ1-1

CDR3 protein: CASSLGGNYYGYTF
CDR3 DNA: TGTGCCAGCAGCTTAGGGGGCAACTACTATGGCTACACCTTC
clone size: NA
D gene: TRBD1
V gene: TRBV5-4
CDR3 length: 14
J gene: TRBJ1-2